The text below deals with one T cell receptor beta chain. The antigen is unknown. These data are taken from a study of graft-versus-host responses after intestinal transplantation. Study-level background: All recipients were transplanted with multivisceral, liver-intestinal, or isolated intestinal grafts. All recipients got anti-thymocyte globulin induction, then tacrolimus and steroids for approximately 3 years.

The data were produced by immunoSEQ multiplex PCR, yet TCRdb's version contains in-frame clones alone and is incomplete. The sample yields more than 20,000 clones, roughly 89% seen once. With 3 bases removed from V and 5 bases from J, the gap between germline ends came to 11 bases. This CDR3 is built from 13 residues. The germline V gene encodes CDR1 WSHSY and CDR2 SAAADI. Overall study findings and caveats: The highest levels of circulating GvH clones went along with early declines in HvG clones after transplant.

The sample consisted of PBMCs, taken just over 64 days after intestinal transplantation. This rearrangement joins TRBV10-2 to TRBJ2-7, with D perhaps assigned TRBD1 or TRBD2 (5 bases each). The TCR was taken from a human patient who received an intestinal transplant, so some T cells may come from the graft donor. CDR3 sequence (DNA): TGCGCCAGCAGTGATGGGGGTGGCGACGAGCAGTACTTC. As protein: CASSDGGGDEQYF.